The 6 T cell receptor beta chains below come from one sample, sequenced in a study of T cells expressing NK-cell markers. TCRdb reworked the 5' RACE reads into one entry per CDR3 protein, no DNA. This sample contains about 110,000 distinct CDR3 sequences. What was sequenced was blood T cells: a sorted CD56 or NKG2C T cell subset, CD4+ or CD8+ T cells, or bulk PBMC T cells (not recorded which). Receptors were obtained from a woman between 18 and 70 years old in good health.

CDR3 loop: CASSAPGLVAQYF. The chain uses TRBV3-1 and TRBJ2-3; TCRdb returns TRBD2, unconfirmable since there is no DNA. The CDR3 is 13 residues long. Germline values: CDR1 LGHDT, CDR2 YNNKEL (reference sequence).

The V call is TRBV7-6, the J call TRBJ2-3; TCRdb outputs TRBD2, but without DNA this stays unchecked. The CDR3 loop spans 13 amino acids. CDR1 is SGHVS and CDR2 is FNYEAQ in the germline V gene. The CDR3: CASSLVLAGAQYF.

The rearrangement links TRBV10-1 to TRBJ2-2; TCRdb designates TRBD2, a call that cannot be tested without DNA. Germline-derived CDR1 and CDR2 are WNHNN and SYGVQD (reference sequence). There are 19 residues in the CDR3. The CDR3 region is CASSDPPIGRSRETGELFF.

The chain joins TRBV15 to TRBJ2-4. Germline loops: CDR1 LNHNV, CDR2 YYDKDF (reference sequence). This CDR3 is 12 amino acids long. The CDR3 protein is CATLGAKNIQYF.

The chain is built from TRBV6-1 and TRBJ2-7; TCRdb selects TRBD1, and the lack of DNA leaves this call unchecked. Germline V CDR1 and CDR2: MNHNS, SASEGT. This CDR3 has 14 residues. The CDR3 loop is CASNHRDRAYEQYF.

The CDR3 reads CASSPQGGEDEQYF. The chain is built from TRBV28 and TRBJ2-7; without DNA, the TCRdb call of TRBD2 cannot be checked. From germline, CDR1 is MDHEN and CDR2 SYDVKM. This CDR3 is built from 14 residues.